This TCR beta chain was identified in a study of radiation and T cells in renal cell carcinoma. This CDR3 is 15 amino acids long. Per the germline V gene, CDR1 is SGDLS and CDR2 is YYNGEE. V gave up 6 bases and J gave up 7 bases; unmatched junction bases: 12. Sequencing was performed with immunoSEQ multiplex PCR; in TCRdb, only in-frame clones are kept and a portion is missing. The table has some 110,000 clones, roughly four fifths seen once. As for time point: baseline pretreatment blood. Treatment here: 15 Gy SBRT to primary tumor, nephrectomy 4 weeks later. Sequenced material: blood, taken from a patient whose treatment included radiotherapy and nephrectomy. The genes are TRBV9 and TRBJ2-2, with 7 bases lining up with TRBD2. The receptor was isolated from a woman aged 60-75 years with renal cell carcinoma. Here the CDR3 reads CASTTGRPGSGELFF. The CDR3 DNA sequence: TGTGCCAGCACTACCGGGAGGCCGGGGAGCGGGGAGCTGTTTTTT.